This T cell receptor (beta chain) was recorded in a study of CD8 T cells in Susac syndrome. In contrast to the negatively isolated CD8+ and CD4+ T cells, TEMRA cells were FACS-enriched. Roughly 0.45 to 1 ug RNA was reverse transcribed with random hexamers. TCRdb recomputed calls from the immunoSEQ multiplex PCR reads with MiXCR, one row per CDR3 protein. The sample has fewer than 200,000 distinct CDR3 sequences, about 95% seen once. Trimming removed 4 bases from V and 7 bases from J, with 10 bases in between. The CDR3 has 13 residues. Input material: CD8+ T cells from PBMCs. The J gene is TRBJ2-2, the V gene TRBV23-1; the D call may be TRBD1 or TRBD2 (6 bases each). TRBV23-1 counts as an open reading frame of uncertain function. The receptor was derived from a human donor with multiple sclerosis. The CDR3 DNA is TGCGCCAGCAGTCGGGGGGCGGACGGGGAGCTGTTTTTT. Translation gives CASSRGADGELFF.